The 11 T cell receptor beta chains given below trace back to one sample, sequenced in a study of ipilimumab plus nivolumab after autologous stem cell transplantation. Sequencing was performed with immunoSEQ multiplex PCR; in TCRdb, only in-frame clones are kept and a portion is missing. Here the sample spans some 45,000 clones, 70% to 90% being singletons. The sample was PBMCs, taken in a trial of ipilimumab plus nivolumab as post-transplant consolidation. The receptors were sampled from a male donor with multiple myeloma.

The chain has TRBV2 and TRBJ2-2; D call uncertain. The V gene's germline CDR1 is SNHLY and CDR2 FYNNEI. This CDR3 contains 15 residues. Trimming took off 7 bases at V and 5 bases at J, with 17 bases between the two ends. The CDR3 bases are TGTGCCAGCATCCAGGTTGGGTTGAGAACCGGGGAGCTGTTTTTT. Amino acid sequence: CASIQVGLRTGELFF.

This sequence joins TRBV28 and TRBJ2-7, with a tentative D call TRBD1 (6 bases). CDR1 is MDHEN and CDR2 is SYDVKM in the germline V gene. V lost 5 bases, J lost 4 bases, and 12 bases lay in between. There are 13 residues in the CDR3. The chain's CDR3 is CASSRTGTYEQYF. The CDR3 DNA is TGTGCCAGCAGTCGAACAGGGACGTACGAGCAGTACTTC.

V and J are TRBV4-1 and TRBJ1-3; possible D gene TRBD1, 6 bases. CDR3 size: 17 residues. Trimming left V 4 bases short and J 3 bases short, with 19 bases between. Germline values: CDR1 MGHRA, CDR2 YSYEKL. The CDR3 DNA reads TGCGCCAGCAGCCTAGAGGGCCACGGGACAAATGGAAACACCATATATTTT. Amino acid sequence: CASSLEGHGTNGNTIYF.

The chain employs TRBV7-3 and TRBJ1-2, with 10 bases aligning to TRBD1. The CDR3 is 15 amino acids. Unmatched junction bases numbered 4, after V lost 0 bases and J lost 6 bases. Germline V lookup: CDR1 SGHTA, CDR2 FQGTGA. CDR3 nucleotides: TGTGCCAGCAGCTTAACAGGGACAGGGGAAAATGGCTACACCTTC. It is translated as CASSLTGTGENGYTF.

This chain links TRBV10-3 with TRBJ2-2, with a weak D call TRBD1 (5 bases). The V end was cut by 4 bases, the J end by 4 bases, with 13 bases between. The CDR3 runs 15 residues. The V gene's germline CDR1 is ENHRY and CDR2 SYGVKD. Here the CDR3 reads CAISGDQGGTGELFF. For the CDR3, the DNA is TGTGCCATCAGTGGGGATCAGGGCGGCACCGGGGAGCTGTTTTTT.

This sequence joins TRBV9 and TRBJ2-2; tentative D call: TRBD1 (7 bases). This CDR3 is 18 amino acids long. Trimming took off 4 bases at V and 5 bases at J, with 24 bases between the two ends. CDR1 SGDLS and CDR2 YYNGEE come from the germline V gene. In DNA, the CDR3 is TGTGCCAGCAGCCCACACCTCCCAGGGGCAGGGGGGACCGGGGAGCTGTTTTTT. Amino acid sequence: CASSPHLPGAGGTGELFF.

The genes are TRBV6-4 and TRBJ1-5, with D uncertain. V was trimmed by 1 base and J by 6 bases, leaving 7 bases between them. In germline, CDR1 is MRHNA, CDR2 SNTAGT. There are 13 residues in the CDR3. The CDR3 region has the DNA TGTGCCAGCAGTGACTTTTTGGGTCAGCCCCAGCATTTT. This codes for CASSDFLGQPQHF.

The chain uses TRBV5-1 and TRBJ1-1; D is unclear. The length of the CDR3 is 15 residues. Germline lookup yields CDR1 SGHRS and CDR2 YFSETQ. Trimming stripped 7 bases from V and 4 bases from J, with 20 bases between. The CDR3, as DNA: TGCGCCAGCTCCCCCCGGGTGGGTGCGGGCACTGAAGCTTTCTTT. Translated, it gives CASSPRVGAGTEAFF.

This chain connects TRBV6-1 to TRBJ1-2, with D possibly matching TRBD1 (5 bases). V lost 7 bases, J lost 3 bases, and 9 bases lay in between. From germline, CDR1 is MNHNS and CDR2 SASEGT. CDR3 size: 12 residues. CDR3 bases: TGTGCCAGCACGGGGGAGGACTATGGCTACACCTTC. Translating gives CASTGEDYGYTF.

The rearrangement uses TRBV6-5 and TRBJ1-1; possible D gene TRBD1, 6 bases. The CDR3 has 15 residues. From germline, CDR1 is MNHEY and CDR2 SVGAGI. V dropped 7 bases and J dropped 0 bases, with 15 bases sitting between them. CDR3: CASNPGQTMNTEAFF. CDR3 coding DNA: TGTGCCAGCAACCCGGGACAAACTATGAACACTGAAGCTTTCTTT.

For this clone: Germline is not matched at one junction end, which may reflect a read error. CDR3 amino acids: CASSLGMGSTDTQYF. In DNA form, the CDR3 reads TGTGCTAGCAGCTTAGGGATGGGAAGCACAGATACGCAGTATTTT. The chain recombines TRBV7-7 with TRBJ2-3; D uncertain. Germline V gene sequence: CDR1 SSHAT, CDR2 FNYEAQ (reference sequence). The CDR3 has 15 residues.